One and the same sample provided the 23 T cell receptor beta chains below, sequenced in a study of T cell repertoires in cytomegalovirus infection. One entry per CDR3 protein results from TCRdb running MiXCR on the reads. The sample includes tens of thousands of distinct CDR3 sequences, 20% to 25% of them seen just once. These TCRs are of unknown antigen specificity. Sequenced material: CD8+ T cells from cultured PBMCs, taken from culture after CMV antigen stimulation. The receptor set was obtained from a human donor in good health (CMV status not recorded). Some clones in this sample may be carry-over from other donors' samples.

J is TRBJ2-7 and V is TRBV11-2; TRBD2 matches at 10 bases. This CDR3 is built from 14 residues. Germline CDR1 is SGHAT and CDR2 is FQNNGV. Unmatched junction bases numbered 4, after V lost 6 bases and J lost 2 bases. The DNA of the CDR3 is TGTGCCAGCAGTATTAGCGGGGGGACCTACGAGCAGTACTTC. Amino acid sequence: CASSISGGTYEQYF.

CDR3: CASSLLPRGEQPQHF. CDR3 bases: TGTGCCAGCAGCCTGCTGCCCCGGGGTGAACAGCCCCAGCATTTT. The chain joins TRBV7-2 to TRBJ1-5; no definite D call. Germline loops: CDR1 SGHTA, CDR2 FQGNSA. V lost 5 bases and J 7 bases, leaving 18 bases between the germline ends. CDR3 length equals 15 residues.

The V gene is TRBV7-2, the J gene TRBJ2-1, with 11 nucleotides matching TRBD2. V shed 3 bases and J 4 bases; nucleotides not matched to a gene: 5. Germline-derived CDR1 and CDR2 are SGHTA and FQGNSA. This CDR3 spans 16 amino acids. CDR3 loop: CASSFRLAGIYNEQFF. The CDR3 DNA is TGTGCCAGCAGCTTTCGACTAGCGGGGATTTACAATGAGCAGTTCTTC.

This clonotype was recorded a few times. The V and J genes are TRBV6-5 and TRBJ1-1; D remains unclear. Germline V lookup: CDR1 MNHEY, CDR2 SVGAGI. V was clipped by 6 bases and J by 3 bases, with 14 bases between them. The CDR3 totals 14 residues. The CDR3 nucleotides are TGTGCCAGCAGGCCACGCTCCACCGACACTGAAGCTTTCTTT. Protein sequence: CASRPRSTDTEAFF.

This clonotype was detected ten times or more. V usage is TRBV7-9 and J usage is TRBJ2-7; TRBD2 agrees at 7 bases. V shed 5 bases, J shed 3 bases, and the junction held 7 bases outside the gene matches. Germline-derived CDR1 and CDR2 are SEHNR and FQNEAQ (reference sequence). This CDR3 has 14 residues. CDR3 residues: CASSPQAGDYEQYF. The CDR3 DNA sequence: TGTGCCAGCAGCCCACAGGCGGGGGACTACGAGCAGTACTTC.

This chain connects TRBV7-2 to TRBJ1-5; tentative D call: TRBD1 (5 bases). Looked up from germline, CDR1 is SGHTA and CDR2 is FQGNSA. CDR3 length equals 15 residues. Trimming removed 4 bases at V and 4 bases at J, with 14 bases between. As DNA, the CDR3 is TGTGCCAGCAGCTCCCTTTCCCAGGGTAATCAGCCCCAGCATTTT. It encodes CASSSLSQGNQPQHF.

This chain uses TRBV7-9 with TRBJ2-7; either TRBD1 or TRBD2 may supply D (5 bases each). Germline CDR1 and CDR2: SEHNR and FQNEAQ (reference sequence). The CDR3 has 14 residues. V was cut by 5 bases and J by 3 bases, with 14 bases left in between. This chain's CDR3 is CASSPPLGGYEQYF. CDR3 nucleotide sequence: TGTGCCAGCAGCCCCCCTCTTGGGGGCTACGAGCAGTACTTC.

The chain couples TRBV7-3 to TRBJ2-7; 7 positions match TRBD2. The length of the CDR3 is 11 residues. CDR1 and CDR2 from the germline V gene are SGHTA and FQGTGA. V lost 11 bases and J lost 7; bases outside the gene matches: 8. The CDR3 region is CAADRGVEQYF. CDR3 in DNA: TGTGCCGCCGACCGGGGGGTTGAGCAGTACTTC.

The rearrangement uses TRBV4-3 and TRBJ2-7; 7 bases agree with TRBD2. Germline CDR1 and CDR2: LGHNA and YSLEER. Trimming cost V 1 base and J 0 bases; bases outside gene matches: 3. The CDR3 is 15 amino acids. The CDR3 spells CASSQATGGSYEQYF. The CDR3 region has the DNA TGCGCCAGCAGCCAAGCGACGGGAGGCTCCTACGAGCAGTACTTC.

The rearrangement uses TRBV7-9 and TRBJ1-2; no reliable D call. The CDR3 length is 12 residues. V was clipped by 8 bases and J by 5 bases, with 12 bases between them. Germline CDR1 and CDR2: SEHNR and FQNEAQ (reference sequence). The CDR3 reads CASRKDVYGYTF. The DNA of the CDR3 is TGTGCCAGCCGGAAAGACGTGTATGGCTACACCTTC.

The chain has TRBV27 and TRBJ2-3; TRBD2 might be the D (5 bases). The V and J ends lost 7 bases and 1 base respectively, with 12 bases between them. The CDR3 covers 14 residues. The germline V gene encodes CDR1 MNHEY and CDR2 SMNVEV (reference sequence). The CDR3 nucleotides read TGTGCCAGCACAGGCCTAGCTGGCACAGATACGCAGTATTTT. Encoded protein: CASTGLAGTDTQYF.

The CDR3, as DNA: TGCGCCAGCAGTGATTGGCAGGAACAAGAGACCCAGTACTTC. Amino acid sequence: CASSDWQEQETQYF. The rearrangement links TRBV10-2 to TRBJ2-5, with D hard to call. V gave up 3 bases and J gave up 2 bases, with 10 bases separating them. The CDR3 is 14 amino acids. From germline, CDR1 is WSHSY and CDR2 SAAADI.

This clonotype occurred a few times. This sequence joins TRBV7-9 and TRBJ2-1; unclear D gene. Trimming removed 4 bases from V and 8 bases from J, with 6 bases in between. The CDR3 has 11 residues. Germline loops: CDR1 SEHNR, CDR2 FQNEAQ (reference sequence). CDR3 coding DNA: TGTGCCAGCAGCTCCCCAGATGAGCAGTTCTTC. Translated: CASSSPDEQFF.

This clonotype was observed a few times. The chain is built from TRBV7-2 and TRBJ2-1; 9 bases are a match to TRBD1. The V gene end was trimmed by 5 bases and the J gene end by 8 bases; junction bases not matched to a gene: 16. This CDR3 is 17 amino acids long. CDR1 SGHTA and CDR2 FQGNSA come from the germline V gene. The CDR3 spells CASSEVAKRQGVDEQFF. For the CDR3, the DNA is TGTGCCAGCAGCGAAGTCGCCAAGAGACAGGGGGTGGATGAGCAGTTCTTC.

The chain couples TRBV6-1 to TRBJ2-1, with TRBD2 identical over 8 bases. Germline CDR1 MNHNS, CDR2 SASEGT. This CDR3 comprises 19 residues. Trimming took 8 bases from V and 0 from J; bases not matched to a gene: 18. CDR3 protein: CASGGLGSGNLRSYNEQFF. CDR3 DNA sequence: TGTGCCAGCGGGGGTCTTGGTAGCGGGAACCTTCGCTCCTACAATGAGCAGTTCTTC.

J is TRBJ2-5 and V is TRBV7-9; D unresolved. The CDR3 extends over 17 amino acids. Germline V gene sequence: CDR1 SEHNR, CDR2 FQNEAQ (reference sequence). V was cut by 2 bases and J by 7 bases, with 23 bases left in between. In nucleotides, the CDR3 is TGTGCCAGCAGCTTATTTTTATTGGCGTCCGGAAAAGGGACCCAGTACTTC. It specifies CASSLFLLASGKGTQYF. Supplemented by reference TRBV7-9 and TRBJ2-5, the full variable domain reads DTGVSQNPRHKITKRGQNVTFRCDPISEHNRLYWYRQTLGQGPEFLTYFQNEAQLEKSRLLSDRFSAERPKGSFSTLEIQRTEQGDSAMYLCASSLFLLASGKGTQYFGPGTRLLVL.

The chain recombines TRBV7-8 with TRBJ2-2, with D unresolved. CDR1 and CDR2 from the germline V gene are SGHVS and FQNEAQ. This CDR3 is 20 amino acids long. Trimming took off 7 bases at V and 3 bases at J, with 30 bases between the two ends. Written as DNA, the CDR3 is TGTGCCAGCAACAACCGTAGAGCGTTAAGTGCAGGAGAGGACACCGGGGAGCTGTTTTTT. Translation: CASNNRRALSAGEDTGELFF.

This clonotype appeared a few times. This chain connects TRBV7-2 to TRBJ2-7; 8 positions match TRBD1. The junction had 7 bases not matched to a gene; V was cut back by 6 bases and J by 3 bases. Germline-derived CDR1 and CDR2 are SGHTA and FQGNSA. The CDR3 contains 14 residues. CDR3 DNA sequence: TGTGCCAGCAGTCGAGGGACAGGCTTCTACGAGCAGTACTTC. Its translation is CASSRGTGFYEQYF.

This clonotype was counted between two and nine times. The rearrangement joins TRBV6-6 to TRBJ2-2; 7 bases agree with TRBD1. This CDR3 has 13 residues. Germline V lookup: CDR1 MNHNY, CDR2 SVGAGI (reference sequence). With 11 bases clipped from V and 7 bases from J, the junction kept 10 bases outside the gene matches. DNA of the CDR3: TGTGCCGTTGAGGGGGCGCAGAACGGGGAGCTGTTTTTT. Amino acids: CAVEGAQNGELFF.

This chain connects TRBV27 to TRBJ2-5; D remains ambiguous. This CDR3 is built from 14 residues. Trimming removed 5 bases from V and 2 bases from J, with 12 bases in between. Germline CDR1 MNHEY, CDR2 SMNVEV (reference sequence). The CDR3 loop is CASSPRFIQETQYF. CDR3 bases: TGTGCCAGCAGTCCTCGGTTCATACAAGAGACCCAGTACTTC.

This clonotype showed up many times. This chain links TRBV27 with TRBJ1-5; D is uncertain. CDR3 length: 13 residues. The germline gives CDR1 MNHEY, CDR2 SMNVEV (reference sequence). V was trimmed by 3 bases and J by 4 bases, leaving 7 bases between them. For the CDR3, the DNA is TGTGCCAGCAGTTTCTCACGGAATCAGCCCCAGCATTTT. It is translated as CASSFSRNQPQHF.

The chain joins TRBV24-1 to TRBJ2-1; a weak D match, TRBD1 (5 bases). Between the trimmed V and J ends, which lost 2 bases and 5 bases, there was a span of 21 bases. The CDR3 totals 18 residues. Germline assignment: CDR1 KGHDR and CDR2 SFDVKD. Written as DNA, the CDR3 is TGTGCCACCAGTGATTCTCGTTCAGGGCGGCAAGGACACAATGAGCAGTTCTTC. Amino acid sequence: CATSDSRSGRQGHNEQFF.

This clonotype was counted many times. J is TRBJ1-2 and V is TRBV2; no definite D call. The V gene lost 1 base and the J gene lost 2 bases, with 2 bases spanning the gap. There are 12 residues in the CDR3. The germline V gene has CDR1 SNHLY and CDR2 FYNNEI. CDR3 amino acids: CASSEGNYGYTF. The DNA of the CDR3 is TGTGCCAGCAGTGAAGGGAACTATGGCTACACCTTC.